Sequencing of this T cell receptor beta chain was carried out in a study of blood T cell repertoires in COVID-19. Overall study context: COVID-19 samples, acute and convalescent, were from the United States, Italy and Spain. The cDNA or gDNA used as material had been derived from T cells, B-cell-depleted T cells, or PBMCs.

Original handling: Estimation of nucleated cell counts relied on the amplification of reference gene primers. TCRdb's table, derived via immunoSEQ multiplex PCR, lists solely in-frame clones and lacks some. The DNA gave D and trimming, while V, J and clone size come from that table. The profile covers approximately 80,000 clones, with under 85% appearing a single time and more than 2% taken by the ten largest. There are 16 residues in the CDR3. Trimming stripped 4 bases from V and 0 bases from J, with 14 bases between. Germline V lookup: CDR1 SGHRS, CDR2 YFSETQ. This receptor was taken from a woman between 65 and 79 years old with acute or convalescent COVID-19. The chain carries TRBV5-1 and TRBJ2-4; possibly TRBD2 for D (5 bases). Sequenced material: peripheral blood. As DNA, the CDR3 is TGCGCCAGCAGCCAATTCGGCGGACTAGCCAAAAACATTCAGTACTTC. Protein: CASSQFGGLAKNIQYF.